A selection of T cell receptor beta chains follows, all from one sample in a study of blood T cell repertoires in COVID-19. Clones were sequenced by immunoSEQ multiplex PCR, and TCRdb holds only the in-frame ones, with some missing. The sample includes over 250,000 clones, approximately 89% of them seen just once. The specimen was PBMCs or T cells enriched from blood (not recorded which). The receptors were gathered from a woman aged 60 to 75 who had recovered from COVID-19. CDR3s include the opening cysteine and the closing phenylalanine or tryptophan. Fields, in order: V gene, clone size, J gene, CDR3 protein. Size tells how often a clone was seen (once, few, many) or the class of an expanded clone, and some rows leave it out.

>TRBV9|NA|TRBJ1-2
CASSVGGQQYGYTF
>TRBV5-4|NA|TRBJ2-5
CASSLGSETQYF
>TRBV28|NA|TRBJ2-3
CASGKAGQGLAGGPAHTQYF
>TRBV30|NA|TRBJ1-5
CAWSPDSINQPQHF
>TRBV11-3|NA|TRBJ2-1
CASSLRGGNEQFF
>TRBV5-6|NA|TRBJ1-2
CASSREGSSYGYTF
>TRBV2|once|TRBJ1-2
CASKTGGDYGYTF
>TRBV7-9|NA|TRBJ2-7
CASSLGQGFYEQYF
>TRBV30|NA|TRBJ2-5
CAWSGQVQETQYF
>TRBV29-1|NA|TRBJ1-4
CSVESTGDEKLFF
>TRBV5-5|NA|TRBJ2-7
CASSPGPSGTSDF
>TRBV3-1/TRBV3-2|NA|TRBJ2-7
CASSPGQTVYEQYF
>TRBV10-2|NA|TRBJ1-2
CASSDQSTGTRYGYGYTF
>TRBV7-9|NA|TRBJ2-5
CASNGGQETQYF
>TRBV18|NA|TRBJ1-2
CASSPSVGGVGYGYTF
>TRBV12-5|NA|TRBJ2-1
CASTYGGSSYNEQFF
>TRBV11-2|NA|TRBJ1-1
CASSAWRTEAFF
>TRBV18|NA|TRBJ2-2
CASSPTGTGLAYSNTGELFF
>TRBV19|once|TRBJ2-1
CASSAQGGTYNEQFF
>TRBV7-3|NA|TRBJ2-1
CASSLNSGGEQFF
>TRBV10-3|NA|TRBJ2-7
CAISERDSYEQYF
>TRBV28|NA|TRBJ1-6
CASSSRGMRSPLHF
>TRBV7-6|NA|TRBJ1-1
CASSQTTGGIEAFF
>TRBV2|NA|TRBJ1-5
CASSQQTGVLQPQHF
>TRBV28|NA|TRBJ2-7
CASSGGGSYEQYF
>TRBV7-9|once|TRBJ2-3
CASSFNGGDTDTQYF
>TRBV7-6|NA|TRBJ2-7
CASSERTGVSYEQYF
>TRBV7-8|few|TRBJ2-3
CASSRGRGADTQYF
>TRBV6-5|NA|TRBJ1-1
CASSYMGRTEAFF
>TRBV9|once|TRBJ2-7
CASSVSPGAIYEQYF
>TRBV20-1|NA|TRBJ1-2
CSASSRDRLNYGYTF
>TRBV12-3/TRBV12-4|NA|TRBJ2-7
CASNNQGQYEQYF
>TRBV2|NA|TRBJ1-1
CASSETGTEAFF
>TRBV15|NA|TRBJ1-1
CATSRDLAGATEAFF
>TRBV28|NA|TRBJ2-7
CASSPSSVPYEQYF
>TRBV18|NA|TRBJ1-5
CASSPPGTGGGKHF
>TRBV28|NA|TRBJ1-4
CASHQGDRVGEKLFF
>TRBV7-2|few|TRBJ2-3
CASRRGLAGGLTDTQYF
>TRBV19|few|TRBJ2-7
CASSRGQTLYPYEQYF
>TRBV5-1|NA|TRBJ1-4
CASSIQGAGEKLFF
>TRBV7-2|NA|TRBJ1-1
CASSLARAWAFF
>TRBV30|NA|TRBJ1-4
CAWSDNTYLFF
>TRBV11-2|NA|TRBJ2-5
CASSLSWLAGGQETQYF
>TRBV7-8|once|TRBJ1-3
CASTLLGASGNTIYF
>TRBV14|NA|TRBJ2-2
CASSQGQGARWTGELFF
>TRBV7-2|NA|TRBJ1-1
CASSLGRRGTEAFF
>TRBV5-4|NA|TRBJ1-5
CASSQGQDQPQHF
>TRBV7-8|few|TRBJ1-1
CASSLQGSLGTEAFF
>TRBV5-1|once|TRBJ1-6
CASSFRTGVGNSPLHF
>TRBV28|NA|TRBJ1-4
CASCEMNEKLFF
>TRBV7-9|NA|TRBJ2-1
CASSYTVLAANNEQFF
>TRBV7-9|NA|TRBJ2-3
CASSSLGGTVTDTQYF
>TRBV11-2|NA|TRBJ2-7
CASSLGRGTSGRSYEQYF
>TRBV9|NA|TRBJ1-4
CASSVGRADEKLFF
>TRBV20-1|NA|TRBJ1-1
CSGQGNTEAFF